The rows below give T cell receptor beta chains drawn from one sample of a study of OX40 agonist ivuxolimab in advanced cancers. Libraries were prepared by immunoSEQ multiplex PCR; TCRdb keeps only in-frame clonotypes and omits some of them. The sample lists some 62,000 clones; approximately 89% were seen once. Specimen: CD4+ or CD8+ T cells sorted from blood, collected in a trial of the OX40 agonist ivuxolimab. Receptors were obtained from an adult with an advanced solid tumor such as melanoma, head and neck, liver or kidney cancer. Each CDR3 is given with its conserved first and last residue. Fields, in order: clone size, V gene, J gene, D gene, CDR3 DNA, CDR3 protein. The D gene is left open where the match is weak. Rows give clone size only sometimes, using once, few, many, or a class for an expanded clone.

NA,TRBV11-1,TRBJ2-7,NA,TGTGCCAGCAGCTTATCAGACAGTGCCTACGAGCAGTACTTC,CASSLSDSAYEQYF
NA,TRBV11-2,TRBJ2-5,NA,TGTGCCAGCAGCTTCCCGGTCGGGGAGACCCAGTACTTC,CASSFPVGETQYF
NA,TRBV4-1,TRBJ2-2,NA,TGCGCCAGCAGCCAAGAAGGCGCGAACACCGGGGAGCTGTTTTTT,CASSQEGANTGELFF
NA,TRBV9,TRBJ2-3,NA,TGTGCCAGCAGCGTAGGTTGGGGGTCTCTTCGCACAGATACGCAGTATTTT,CASSVGWGSLRTDTQYF
NA,TRBV7-9,TRBJ2-1,TRBD2,TGTGCCAGCAGCTCCCATAGCGGGAGCCCCTACAATGAGCAGTTCTTC,CASSSHSGSPYNEQFF
NA,TRBV7-9,TRBJ1-2,TRBD1,TGTGCCAGCAGCTTTTTAGGGGGCGAGGGGGGCTACACCTTC,CASSFLGGEGGYTF
NA,TRBV6-5,TRBJ1-2,NA,TGTGCCAGCAGTTACGTCGGCAGTAACTATGGCTACACCTTC,CASSYVGSNYGYTF
NA,TRBV13,TRBJ2-1,NA,TGTGCCAGCAGCCTAAGCAGCGATGAGCAGTTCTTC,CASSLSSDEQFF
NA,TRBV9,TRBJ2-3,NA,TGTGCCAGCAGCGTAGTGGGGGCCAAGAGCACAGATACGCAGTATTTT,CASSVVGAKSTDTQYF
few,TRBV28,TRBJ1-1,NA,TGTGCCAGCAGGATCCGGGGGGGATGGGGCACTGAAGCTTTCTTT,CASRIRGGWGTEAFF
NA,TRBV7-9,TRBJ2-5,TRBD1,TGTGCCAGCAGCCACCGCACAGGGGCCGACGAAGAGACCCAGTACTTC,CASSHRTGADEETQYF
NA,TRBV4-1,TRBJ2-7,NA,TGCGCCAGCAGCCCAATGATAGGGTATGACGAGCAGTACTTC,CASSPMIGYDEQYF
NA,TRBV6-5,TRBJ2-1,NA,TGTGCCAGCAGGGCGGGCTTGAGCTCCTACAATGAGCAGTTCTTC,CASRAGLSSYNEQFF
once,TRBV29-1,TRBJ2-7,NA,TGCAGCGTTGAAGAAGGGGTGCCCTACGAGCAGTACTTC,CSVEEGVPYEQYF
NA,TRBV20-1,TRBJ2-5,NA,TGCAGTGCTAGACGGCCCATGGCCCAGTACTTC,CSARRPMAQYF
NA,TRBV14,TRBJ2-1,NA,TGTGCCAGCAGCCCCCGTGGGTGGGGCGTCTACAATGAGCAGTTCTTC,CASSPRGWGVYNEQFF
NA,TRBV5-1,TRBJ2-1,NA,TGCGCCAGCAGCTTGGATCTATACACCACTCTCTACAATGAGCAGTTCTTC,CASSLDLYTTLYNEQFF
NA,TRBV9,TRBJ2-5,NA,TGTGCCAGCAGCGTAGGTGTGGGCCAGACCCAGTACTTC,CASSVGVGQTQYF
once,TRBV15,TRBJ2-7,TRBD2,TGTGCCACCAGCAGTAGCGGGAACAGGTACGAGCAGTACTTC,CATSSSGNRYEQYF
NA,TRBV11-2,TRBJ2-7,TRBD2,TGTGCCAGCAGCTTAGGAGAACTCGGGACTAAACCTTACGAGCAGTACTTC,CASSLGELGTKPYEQYF
NA,TRBV11-2,TRBJ2-3,NA,TGTGCCAGCAGTCAGAGGGCAGTCCGAGATACGCAGTATTTT,CASSQRAVRDTQYF
NA,TRBV11-2,TRBJ2-1,NA,TGTGCCAGCAGCTTAGAAAGGGGCCACAATGAGCAGTTCTTC,CASSLERGHNEQFF
NA,TRBV6-5,TRBJ2-1,TRBD2,TGTGCCAGCAGTTACATCGGGGGGTACAATGAGCAGTTCTTC,CASSYIGGYNEQFF
NA,TRBV9,TRBJ1-1,NA,TGTGCCAGCAGGGGGTCTGAACTGTACACTGAAGCTTTCTTT,CASRGSELYTEAFF
NA,TRBV29-1,TRBJ2-7,NA,TGCAGCACTATTCCCTCGGGCTCCTACGAGCAGTACTTC,CSTIPSGSYEQYF
few,TRBV25-1,TRBJ2-3,NA,TGTGCCAGCAGTGGAGGACAGGGAGGGGGCCAAACGACAGATACGCAGTATTTT,CASSGGQGGGQTTDTQYF
NA,TRBV5-6,TRBJ1-1,NA,TGTGCCAGCAGCTTGGGGGTGGGTGGCACTGAAGCTTTCTTT,CASSLGVGGTEAFF
NA,TRBV5-8,TRBJ1-4,TRBD1,TGTGCCAGCAGCTTCCCGCGGGACAGGGGCTTGGCGTGGGCTAATGAAAAACTGTTTTTT,CASSFPRDRGLAWANEKLFF
NA,TRBV27,TRBJ2-7,TRBD1,TGTGCCAGCAGTGTCGGGACAGGGGCCTACGAGCAGTACTTC,CASSVGTGAYEQYF
once,TRBV12-5,TRBJ1-2,TRBD1,TGTGCTAGTGGTTTGGCCGGGACAGGGCCTGTCGGCTACACCTTC,CASGLAGTGPVGYTF
NA,TRBV7-9,TRBJ1-1,TRBD1,TGTGCCAGCAGCCGTAGACAGGGGGCGAATTCGACTGAAGCTTTCTTT,CASSRRQGANSTEAFF
NA,TRBV9,TRBJ1-5,TRBD1,TGTGCCAGCAGCGTAGGAGGGGGCGCCGATCAGCCCCAGCATTTT,CASSVGGGADQPQHF
NA,TRBV19,TRBJ1-2,TRBD1,TGTGCCAGTAGCCAAAATCCAGGGGGAACGGGGCTTAACTATGGCTACACCTTC,CASSQNPGGTGLNYGYTF
NA,TRBV7-9,TRBJ2-5,TRBD1,TGTGCCAGCAGCGAGGGACAGGGGATTGGGGAGACCCAGTACTTC,CASSEGQGIGETQYF
NA,TRBV5-1,TRBJ2-5,TRBD2,TGCGCCAGCAGCTTGGTAGTGGGAGGGCCGCGGCGGGAGACCCAGTACTTC,CASSLVVGGPRRETQYF
NA,TRBV6-1,TRBJ1-1,TRBD1,TGTGCCAGCAGAGGGGGCGCCAGGATAACTGAAGCTTTCTTT,CASRGGARITEAFF
NA,TRBV25-1,TRBJ2-1,TRBD2,TGTGCCAGCAGTCTAGGAGGGGCAGCGGGAGGCAATGAGCAGTTCTTC,CASSLGGAAGGNEQFF
NA,TRBV27,TRBJ2-1,NA,TGTGCCAGCAGTTTAGGGGGGGGCGGTGAGCAGTTCTTC,CASSLGGGGEQFF
few,TRBV4-2,TRBJ2-1,TRBD1,TGTGCCAGCAGCCCAACAGGGGGCCCCTACAATGAGCAGTTCTTC,CASSPTGGPYNEQFF
NA,TRBV4-1,TRBJ2-1,TRBD2,TGCGCCAGCAGCCACAGCGGGAGTCGTTACAATGAGCAGTTCTTC,CASSHSGSRYNEQFF
NA,TRBV7-8,TRBJ2-1,NA,TGTGCCAGCAGCTTAGATCCAGGAAGCCCAATTTACAATGAGCAGTTCTTC,CASSLDPGSPIYNEQFF
NA,TRBV4-2,TRBJ1-1,NA,TGTGCCAGCAGCCAGTCGTCCGACACCGGGAACACTGAAGCTTTCTTT,CASSQSSDTGNTEAFF
NA,TRBV10-3,TRBJ2-3,TRBD2,TGTGCCATCAGTGAGTTCCCGTCCCTTAGCGGGAGTGGGAAAGATACGCAGTATTTT,CAISEFPSLSGSGKDTQYF
NA,TRBV6-6,TRBJ2-7,NA,TGTGCCAGCAGTTACTCGATGCAGGGGTCTTTTGCCGAGCAGTACTTC,CASSYSMQGSFAEQYF
NA,TRBV7-9,TRBJ1-2,TRBD1,TGTGCCAGCAGAAACGACAGGGCCCGTTACACCTTC,CASRNDRARYTF